Following are 30 T cell receptor beta chains from one sample sequenced in a study of blood T cell repertoires in COVID-19. Assay used: immunoSEQ multiplex PCR; TCRdb lists only in-frame clones, some missing. The sample yields 200,000 to 250,000 clones, roughly 85% seen once. Sequenced input: PBMCs or T cells enriched from blood (not recorded which). These receptors originate from a woman aged 40 to 50 with acute COVID-19.

The V call is TRBV3-1 (or the pseudogene TRBV3-2), the J call TRBJ1-3; 8 nucleotides match TRBD1. The ends lost 4 bases at V and 14 bases at J; junction bases unmatched: 7. The germline V gene encodes CDR1 LGHDT and CDR2 YNNKEL (reference sequence). The CDR3 has 12 amino acids. The CDR3 here is CASSPGTGPVYF. DNA for the CDR3: TGTGCCAGCAGCCCGGGGACAGGACCGGTATATTTT.

The CDR3 sequence: CSARTGGNAGELFF. The CDR3 nucleotides read TGCAGCGCCCGGACAGGGGGCAACGCCGGGGAGCTGTTTTTT. The V call is TRBV29-1, the J call TRBJ2-2, with TRBD1 matching over 11 bases. Germline V CDR1 and CDR2: SQVTM, ANQGSEA. J was trimmed by 6 bases and V by 7 bases; bases with no gene match: 7. The CDR3 contains 14 residues.

This chain joins TRBV2 and TRBJ2-5; D remains ambiguous. Germline V gene lookup returns CDR1 SNHLY and CDR2 FYNNEI. The CDR3 loop spans 12 amino acids. V lost 7 bases and J 5 bases, leaving 11 bases between the germline ends. CDR3 coding DNA: TGTGCCAGCATGACTCTGAGGGAGACCCAGTACTTC. Translation: CASMTLRETQYF.

The V call is TRBV4-1, the J call TRBJ1-2, with TRBD1 matching over 8 bases. The trim removed 4 bases at V and 2 bases at J, leaving 6 bases unmatched. CDR1 is MGHRA, CDR2 YSYEKL, per germline. The CDR3 spans 15 residues. The CDR3 is CASSLRTGSNYGYTF. The CDR3 coding sequence is TGCGCCAGCAGCCTTCGGACAGGGTCGAACTATGGCTACACCTTC.

The V and J genes are TRBV2 and TRBJ1-1, with a tentative D call TRBD1 (5 bases). V was shortened by 7 bases and J by 0 bases, with 18 bases between the two germline ends. Germline-derived CDR1 and CDR2 are SNHLY and FYNNEI. CDR3 length equals 16 residues. CDR3 region: CASTWGVWGMNTEAFF. Written as DNA, the CDR3 is TGTGCCAGCACTTGGGGGGTTTGGGGGATGAACACTGAAGCTTTCTTT.

The rearrangement uses TRBV13 and TRBJ1-1; TRBD1 might be the D (5 bases). CDR1 is PRHDT, CDR2 FYEKMQ, per germline (reference sequence). The length of the CDR3 is 14 residues. The ends were cut back, 1 base at V and 3 bases at J, with 9 bases in the middle. The CDR3 sequence is CASSLEWGDTEAFF. In DNA, the CDR3 is TGTGCCAGCAGCTTAGAATGGGGGGACACTGAAGCTTTCTTT.

This sequence joins TRBV1 and TRBJ2-3; the D call in the table, TRBD2, was not verified against the DNA. TRBV1 is a listed pseudogene. This CDR3 is built from 20 residues. Here the CDR3 reads CTSSHRPLAGGADTSDTQYF. CDR3 nucleotide sequence: TGCACCAGCAGCCACCGTCCCCTAGCGGGGGGGGCTGATACATCTGATACGCAGTATTTT.

The chain carries TRBV5-1 and TRBJ1-2; 7 bases map to TRBD1. CDR3 size: 15 residues. The V and J ends lost 0 bases and 3 bases, in that order; junction bases with no gene match: 5. The V gene's germline CDR1 is SGHRS and CDR2 YFSETQ. In DNA, the CDR3 is TGCGCCAGCAGCTTGGATACAGGACAGGACTATGGCTACACCTTC. Encoded protein: CASSLDTGQDYGYTF.

The CDR3 loop reads CASSIRGTANFYGYTF. CDR3 DNA sequence: TGTGCCAGTAGTATTCGGGGGACAGCGAATTTTTATGGCTACACCTTC. The chain joins TRBV19 to TRBJ1-2; 7 positions match TRBD1. V lost 3 bases, J lost 5 bases, and 12 bases stayed unmatched. CDR1 is LNHDA and CDR2 is SQIVND in the germline V gene (reference sequence). The CDR3 spans 16 residues.

The chain joins TRBV6-5 to TRBJ1-5; 7 bases agree with TRBD1. Germline assignment: CDR1 MNHEY and CDR2 SVGAGI. There are 15 residues in the CDR3. The V segment lost 0 bases and the J segment 3 bases; nucleotides outside the gene matches: 2. This chain's CDR3 is CASSYSTGINQPQHF. CDR3 DNA sequence: TGTGCCAGCAGTTACTCGACAGGGATCAATCAGCCCCAGCATTTT.

The chain couples TRBV9 to TRBJ2-3; the match to TRBD2 covers 10 bases. CDR1 is SGDLS and CDR2 is YYNGEE in the germline V gene. The CDR3 extends over 15 amino acids. The J segment lost 1 base and the V segment lost 3 bases, leaving 2 bases of the junction unmatched. The CDR3 region is CASSEGTSGTDTQYF. The CDR3 DNA follows: TGTGCCAGCAGCGAGGGGACTAGCGGCACAGATACGCAGTATTTT.

This chain joins TRBV5-1 and TRBJ2-1; TRBD1 matches 9 bases. The V gene end was trimmed by 6 bases and the J gene end by 3 bases; junction bases not matched to a gene: 7. The CDR3 covers 15 residues. CDR1 SGHRS and CDR2 YFSETQ come from the germline V gene. The CDR3 sequence is CASKGPGQGYNEQFF. The CDR3 coding sequence is TGCGCCAGCAAGGGACCGGGACAGGGCTACAATGAGCAGTTCTTC.

J is TRBJ2-3 and V is TRBV29-1; TRBD2 matches 9 bases. With 7 bases clipped from V and 4 bases from J, the junction kept 12 bases outside the gene matches. The germline gives CDR1 SQVTM, CDR2 ANQGSEA. The CDR3 has 15 amino acids. The CDR3 here is CSGALASGVADTQYF. The DNA for the CDR3 is TGCAGCGGTGCCTTGGCTAGCGGGGTCGCAGATACGCAGTATTTT.

This clone showed up just once. V is TRBV6-1 and J is TRBJ2-7; D uncertain. V lost 0 bases and J lost 2, with 5 bases in between. CDR3 length: 13 residues. In germline, CDR1 is MNHNS, CDR2 SASEGT. The CDR3 DNA reads TGTGCCAGCAGTGAAGCGGGCCCCTACGAGCAGTACTTC. The encoded protein is CASSEAGPYEQYF.

This rearrangement joins TRBV18 to TRBJ1-4, with D uncertain. The V gene lost 0 bases and the J gene lost 1 base, with 3 bases spanning the gap. Germline V CDR1 and CDR2: KGHSH, LQKENI. The CDR3 is made up of 14 amino acids. Written as DNA, the CDR3 is TGTGCCAGCTCACCACCACAAACTAATGAAAAACTGTTTTTT. Protein product: CASSPPQTNEKLFF.

CDR3 amino acids: CASSSLRGSYGYTF. CDR3 nucleotides: TGTGCCAGCAGCTCCCTTCGTGGCAGCTATGGCTACACCTTC. The chain joins TRBV5-6 to TRBJ1-2; D uncertain. The germline V gene encodes CDR1 SGHDT and CDR2 YYEEEE. CDR3 length equals 14 residues. V was shortened by 3 bases and J by 4 bases, with 13 bases between the two germline ends. Combining the CDR3 with reference TRBV5-6 and TRBJ1-2 gives the whole variable domain DAGVTQSPTHLIKTRGQQVTLRCSPKSGHDTVSWYQQALGQGPQFIFQYYEEEERQRGNFPDRFSGHQFPNYSSELNVNALLLGDSALYLCASSSLRGSYGYTFGSGTRLTVV.

V gene TRBV27 combines with J gene TRBJ1-5; 8 bases line up with TRBD1. This CDR3 is 14 amino acids long. Germline loops: CDR1 MNHEY, CDR2 SMNVEV (reference sequence). V lost 6 bases, J lost 1 base, and 2 bases stayed unmatched. The CDR3 is CASRDRASNQPQHF. In DNA form, the CDR3 reads TGTGCCAGCAGGGACAGGGCAAGCAATCAGCCCCAGCATTTT.

The chain links TRBV4-3 to TRBJ1-2, with 8 bases aligning to TRBD1. CDR1 and CDR2 (germline): LGHNA, YSLEER. The J segment lost 6 bases and the V segment lost 1 base, leaving 10 bases of the junction unmatched. This CDR3 comprises 16 residues. The CDR3 coding sequence is TGCGCCAGCAGCCAAGGACAGGGGTACGAATTGGATGGCTACACCTTC. This gives the protein CASSQGQGYELDGYTF.

The V gene is TRBV2, the J gene TRBJ1-1; 7 bases align to TRBD1. The CDR3 totals 15 residues. CDR1 and CDR2 (germline): SNHLY, FYNNEI. The V segment lost 9 bases and the J segment 2 bases; nucleotides outside the gene matches: 12. The CDR3 spells CARGQAVSSNTEAFF. The CDR3, as DNA: TGTGCCAGAGGACAGGCGGTGTCAAGTAACACTGAAGCTTTCTTT. The full variable domain, with the rest looked up from reference TRBV2 and TRBJ1-1, is EPEVTQTPSHQVTQMGQEVILRCVPISNHLYFYWYRQILGQKVEFLVSFYNNEISEKSEIFDDQFSVERPDGSNFTLKIRSTKLEDSAMYFCARGQAVSSNTEAFFGQGTRLTVV.

The rearrangement links TRBV3-1 (or the pseudogene TRBV3-2) to TRBJ1-2; 8 nucleotides line up with TRBD1. The CDR3 is 15 residues long. V dropped 0 bases and J dropped 8; count of bases not matched to a gene: 8. The germline gives CDR1 LGHDT, CDR2 YNNKEL (reference sequence). Here the CDR3 DNA reads TGTGCCAGCAGCCAAGATCTGGCCAGGGGGCCGGGCTACACCTTC. This sequence encodes CASSQDLARGPGYTF.

The V call is TRBV12-3 or TRBV12-4, the J call TRBJ1-2; 7 nucleotides match TRBD1. J lost 3 bases, V lost 10 bases, and 8 bases had no gene match. CDR3 length equals 13 residues. CDR3 DNA sequence: TGTGCCACGTGGCGGCAGGGGGACTATGGCTACACCTTC. It translates to CATWRQGDYGYTF.

V and J are TRBV5-8 and TRBJ2-3, with 13 bases matching TRBD2. The J segment lost 6 bases and the V segment lost 2 bases, leaving 9 bases of the junction unmatched. CDR3 length: 17 residues. Germline V gene lookup returns CDR1 SGHTS and CDR2 YDEGEE. The CDR3 DNA reads TGTGCCAGCAGCTTAGAAACTAGCGGGGGGGCACTTGATACGCAGTATTTT. It yields the protein CASSLETSGGALDTQYF. Using reference TRBV5-8 and TRBJ2-3 for the parts outside the CDR3, the full variable domain is EAGVTQSPTHLIKTRGQQATLRCSPISGHTSVYWYQQALGLGLQFLLWYDEGEERNRGNFPPRFSGRQFPNYSSELNVNALELEDSALYLCASSLETSGGALDTQYFGPGTRLTVL.

This sequence joins TRBV25-1 and TRBJ1-1; D not certain. The V end was cut by 2 bases, the J end by 5 bases, with 18 bases between. The CDR3 totals 16 residues. Per the germline V gene, CDR1 is MGHDK and CDR2 is SYGVNS. CDR3 sequence (DNA): TGTGCCAGCAGTGAAGCCTTACGGGGATCCGAGACTGAAGCTTTCTTT. Its protein is CASSEALRGSETEAFF.

In nucleotides, the CDR3 is TGTGCCAGCAGCGTAGCTGGAGGGCACTACGAGCAGTACTTC. Residues: CASSVAGGHYEQYF. The rearrangement uses TRBV9 and TRBJ2-7; TRBD2 might be the D (6 bases). Germline V gives CDR1 SGDLS, CDR2 YYNGEE. Between the trimmed V and J ends, which lost 0 bases and 3 bases, there was a span of 10 bases. CDR3 length equals 14 residues.

This sequence joins TRBV14 and TRBJ1-3; unclear D gene. Trimming left V 11 bases short and J 4 bases short, with 9 bases between. This CDR3 region has 11 residues. Germline loops: CDR1 SGHDN, CDR2 FVKESK. The CDR3 coding sequence is TGTGCCGTACGGAGGGGAAACACCATATATTTT. It encodes CAVRRGNTIYF.

The count of this clone is one. This sequence joins TRBV9 and TRBJ1-1; D is unresolved. Trimming removed 0 bases at V and 6 bases at J, with 9 bases between. Germline-derived CDR1 and CDR2 are SGDLS and YYNGEE. The CDR3 totals 13 residues. Written as DNA, the CDR3 is TGTGCCAGCAGCGTAGTCAACAGCCCTGAAGCTTTCTTT. Encoded protein: CASSVVNSPEAFF. The full variable domain, in which reference TRBV9 and TRBJ1-1 provide the parts outside the CDR3, is DSGVTQTPKHLITATGQRVTLRCSPRSGDLSVYWYQQSLDQGLQFLIQYYNGEERAKGNILERFSAQQFPDLHSELNLSSLELGDSALYFCASSVVNSPEAFFGQGTRLTVV.

The chain couples TRBV14 to TRBJ1-1, with 11 bases that match TRBD1. This CDR3 contains 16 residues. Germline V gives CDR1 SGHDN, CDR2 FVKESK. With V trimmed by 3 bases and J by 4 bases, 7 bases remained unmatched. CDR3 coding DNA: TGTGCCAGCAGCCACATCGCCGGGACAGGGGGCACTGAAGCTTTCTTT. Translation: CASSHIAGTGGTEAFF.

The rearrangement links TRBV25-1 to TRBJ1-3, with 7 bases aligning to TRBD1. In germline, CDR1 is MGHDK, CDR2 SYGVNS. J gave up 3 bases and V 1 base, and 12 bases lay outside the gene matches. This CDR3 has 18 residues. For the CDR3, the DNA is TGTGCCAGCAGTGAATGGGAAGGGGGCGCCGGTGGTGGAAACACCATATATTTT. Its protein product is CASSEWEGGAGGGNTIYF.

The V and J genes are TRBV7-6 and TRBJ2-1; weak D call: TRBD1 (6 bases). The CDR3 spans 12 residues. The germline V gene encodes CDR1 SGHVS and CDR2 FNYEAQ. Trimming left V 5 bases short and J 7 bases short, with 9 bases between. DNA for the CDR3: TGTGCCAGCAGCCCCCAGGGGAATGAGCAGTTCTTC. Translated, it gives CASSPQGNEQFF.

The chain is built from TRBV2 and TRBJ1-1, with 12 positions matching TRBD1. The trim removed 7 bases at V and 4 bases at J, leaving 10 bases unmatched. Germline V gives CDR1 SNHLY, CDR2 FYNNEI. The CDR3 contains 16 residues. CDR3 in amino acids: CASIGTGGAGSTEAFF. CDR3 sequence (DNA): TGTGCCAGCATCGGGACAGGGGGCGCAGGGAGCACTGAAGCTTTCTTT.